The 28 T cell receptor beta chains listed next were all sequenced from one sample in a study of T cell responses to AZD1222 COVID-19 vaccine. TCRdb's table, derived via immunoSEQ multiplex PCR, lists solely in-frame clones and lacks some. The table includes some 170,000 clones, 75% to 90% detected once. The sample in question was peripheral blood, obtained 28 days after the second dose of the MenACWY control vaccine. The source is an adult who received the MenACWY meningococcal vaccine as a control.

This chain joins TRBV5-8 and TRBJ2-7; 9 bases align to TRBD1. In germline, CDR1 is SGHTS, CDR2 YDEGEE. The CDR3 is 16 amino acids. V dropped 4 bases and J dropped 1; count of bases not matched to a gene: 9. Written as DNA, the CDR3 is TGTGCCAGCAGCGTTCCGGGACAGGGCCCTTCCTACGAGCAGTACTTC. It specifies CASSVPGQGPSYEQYF.

The chain uses TRBV5-1 and TRBJ2-7; D may correspond to TRBD1 or TRBD2 (5 bases each). The V end was cut by 1 base, the J end by 4 bases, with 12 bases between. Germline V gene sequence: CDR1 SGHRS, CDR2 YFSETQ. The CDR3 length is 14 residues. Written as DNA, the CDR3 is TGCGCCAGCAGCTTGTCCGGGACGAAGTACGAGCAGTACTTC. This translates into CASSLSGTKYEQYF. The entire variable domain, with the rest obtained from reference TRBV5-1 and TRBJ2-7, is as follows: KAGVTQTPRYLIKTRGQQVTLSCSPISGHRSVSWYQQTPGQGLQFLFEYFSETQRNKGNFPGRFSGRQFSNSRSEMNVSTLELGDSALYLCASSLSGTKYEQYFGPGTRLTVT.

The chain couples TRBV6-5 to TRBJ2-1, with D possibly being TRBD2 (6 bases). Looked up from germline, CDR1 is MNHEY and CDR2 is SVGAGI. Trimming cost V 2 bases and J 8 bases, with 10 bases left between them. This CDR3 has 13 residues. CDR3 bases: TGTGCCAGCAGTTACGTAGCGGTGGATGAGCAGTTCTTC. Protein sequence: CASSYVAVDEQFF.

The chain has TRBV6-2 or TRBV6-3 and TRBJ2-3, with a possible D match to TRBD2 (6 bases). The CDR3 spans 16 residues. The germline V and J ends were trimmed by 0 bases and 2 bases, with 12 bases remaining between them. CDR1 and CDR2 from the germline V gene are MNHEY and SVGEGT. The CDR3 DNA is TGTGCCAGCAGTTACTCCCCGGGAGTGCTCACAGATACGCAGTATTTT. This sequence encodes CASSYSPGVLTDTQYF.

The rearrangement uses TRBV6-2 or TRBV6-3 and TRBJ1-4; 9 bases are a match to TRBD1. The CDR3 is 14 amino acids. CDR1 is MNHEY and CDR2 is SVGEGT in the germline V gene. J gave up 8 bases and V 6 bases, and 7 bases lay outside the gene matches. CDR3 loop: CASSDRGGNEKLFF. Here the CDR3 DNA reads TGTGCCAGCAGCGACAGGGGGGGAAACGAAAAACTGTTTTTT.

The CDR3 spells CATSGSSPYEQYF. Written as DNA, the CDR3 is TGTGCCACCAGTGGCAGTTCCCCCTACGAGCAGTACTTC. This chain joins TRBV24-1 and TRBJ2-7; D gene uncertain. The V and J ends lost 5 bases and 2 bases respectively, with 9 bases between them. The CDR3 extends over 13 amino acids. CDR1 is KGHDR and CDR2 is SFDVKD in the germline V gene.

The count of this clone is one. This chain joins TRBV2 and TRBJ1-4; no reliable D call. The V gene's germline CDR1 is SNHLY and CDR2 FYNNEI. CDR3 length: 14 residues. V shed 5 bases and J shed 8 bases, with 15 bases lying between them. CDR3 loop: CASSPQALEEKLFF. Here the CDR3 DNA reads TGTGCCAGCAGTCCCCAGGCCCTGGAAGAAAAACTGTTTTTT. The entire variable domain, with the rest obtained from reference TRBV2 and TRBJ1-4, is as follows: EPEVTQTPSHQVTQMGQEVILRCVPISNHLYFYWYRQILGQKVEFLVSFYNNEISEKSEIFDDQFSVERPDGSNFTLKIRSTKLEDSAMYFCASSPQALEEKLFFGSGTQLSVL.

The chain has TRBV3-1 (or the pseudogene TRBV3-2) and TRBJ1-4, with D perhaps TRBD1 (6 bases). The CDR3 runs 16 residues. With 2 bases removed from V and 2 bases from J, the gap between germline ends came to 12 bases. Per germline, CDR1 LGHDT and CDR2 YNNKEL (reference sequence). The CDR3 nucleotides are TGTGCCAGCAGCCAACTCAAGGGGGTGACTAATGAAAAACTGTTTTTT. This sequence encodes CASSQLKGVTNEKLFF.

The CDR3 protein is CASSPGASGRSTYEQYF. Written as DNA, the CDR3 is TGTGCCAGCAGTCCTGGGGCTAGCGGGAGGTCGACCTACGAGCAGTACTTC. J is TRBJ2-7 and V is TRBV7-9, with 11 bases matching TRBD2. Germline trimming cut 6 bases from V and 2 bases from J; bases unmatched to any gene: 12. Germline loops: CDR1 SEHNR, CDR2 FQNEAQ (reference sequence). This CDR3 spans 17 amino acids.

The V and J genes are TRBV3-1 (or the pseudogene TRBV3-2) and TRBJ2-3; D not resolved. The CDR3 is 13 amino acids. CDR1 and CDR2 (germline): LGHDT, YNNKEL (reference sequence). V lost 5 bases to trimming and J lost 4 bases, with 10 bases between them. The CDR3 DNA is TGTGCCAGCAGCACCTACTCGGCAGATACGCAGTATTTT. Its translation is CASSTYSADTQYF.

This clone was seen just once. The chain carries TRBV7-2 and TRBJ2-7; 9 bases agree with TRBD1. Germline loops: CDR1 SGHTA, CDR2 FQGNSA. With 5 bases clipped from V and 6 bases from J, the junction kept 8 bases outside the gene matches. The CDR3 has 14 amino acids. The CDR3 spells CASSLWDRVSEQYF. CDR3 coding DNA: TGTGCCAGCAGCCTTTGGGACAGGGTTTCCGAGCAGTACTTC.

This chain links TRBV5-8 with TRBJ2-7, with D unresolved. The V end lost 1 base, the J end lost 3 bases, and 11 bases lay between the germline ends. CDR1 SGHTS and CDR2 YDEGEE come from the germline V gene. The CDR3 has 14 residues. The CDR3 spells CASSLWQQSYEQYF. The CDR3 nucleotides are TGTGCCAGCAGCTTGTGGCAGCAGAGCTACGAGCAGTACTTC.

V gene TRBV6-1 combines with J gene TRBJ2-1, with 8 bases fitting TRBD2. Per the germline V gene, CDR1 is MNHNS and CDR2 is SASEGT. The trim removed 5 bases at V and 6 bases at J, leaving 6 bases unmatched. This CDR3 comprises 14 residues. CDR3: CASSFSSGPNEQFF. The CDR3 nucleotides are TGTGCCAGCAGTTTCTCTAGCGGGCCCAATGAGCAGTTCTTC.

The chain couples TRBV9 to TRBJ1-4; no definite D call. CDR3 length equals 12 residues. Between the trimmed V and J ends, which lost 5 bases and 8 bases, there was a span of 10 bases. CDR1 and CDR2 from the germline V gene are SGDLS and YYNGEE. The CDR3 reads CASSLLGEKLFF. CDR3 DNA sequence: TGTGCCAGCAGTTTGTTGGGGGAAAAACTGTTTTTT. Drawing the rest from reference TRBV9 and TRBJ1-4, the complete variable domain is DSGVTQTPKHLITATGQRVTLRCSPRSGDLSVYWYQQSLDQGLQFLIQYYNGEERAKGNILERFSAQQFPDLHSELNLSSLELGDSALYFCASSLLGEKLFFGSGTQLSVL.

J is TRBJ1-2 and V is TRBV7-9, with D hard to call. Germline V gives CDR1 SEHNR, CDR2 FQNEAQ (reference sequence). V lost 2 bases and J 4 bases, leaving 11 bases between the germline ends. The CDR3 runs 14 residues. DNA of the CDR3: TGTGCCAGCAGCTTATCCGTACAGACCTATGGCTACACCTTC. This translates into CASSLSVQTYGYTF.

The chain joins TRBV3-1 (or the pseudogene TRBV3-2) to TRBJ2-7, with 11 bases matching TRBD2. Germline CDR1 LGHDT, CDR2 YNNKEL (reference sequence). V shed 1 base, J shed 6 bases, and the junction held 8 bases outside the gene matches. The CDR3 covers 16 residues. CDR3 bases: TGTGCCAGCAGCCAAGTCGCAGGAACTAGCGGGAGCGAGCAGTACTTC. Encoded protein: CASSQVAGTSGSEQYF.

V gene TRBV19 combines with J gene TRBJ1-2, with D uncertain. Germline V gene lookup returns CDR1 LNHDA and CDR2 SQIVND (reference sequence). This CDR3 has 12 residues. Trimming shortened V by 2 bases and J by 6 bases, and 7 bases separated the two germline ends. The CDR3 loop reads CASSIRMDGYTF. The CDR3 DNA follows: TGTGCCAGTAGTATAAGGATGGATGGCTACACCTTC.

The chain uses TRBV7-8 and TRBJ2-7; TRBD1 agrees at 9 bases. This CDR3 has 16 amino acids. The ends lost 2 bases at V and 0 bases at J; junction bases unmatched: 5. Germline V gives CDR1 SGHVS, CDR2 FQNEAQ. CDR3 in DNA: TGTGCCAGCAGCTTAAGAGTACAGGGGGCCTCCTACGAGCAGTACTTC. Protein: CASSLRVQGASYEQYF.

This rearrangement joins TRBV6-2 or TRBV6-3 to TRBJ2-7, with D unclear. Germline V gene lookup returns CDR1 MNHEY and CDR2 SVGEGT. The CDR3 totals 12 residues. V was trimmed by 3 bases and J by 6 bases, leaving 9 bases between them. CDR3 in DNA: TGTGCCAGCAGTTATACGCTTGCCGAGCAGTACTTC. As protein: CASSYTLAEQYF.

The V call is TRBV6-5, the J call TRBJ2-3; tentatively, D is TRBD2 (6 bases). CDR3 length equals 15 residues. Germline V gene lookup returns CDR1 MNHEY and CDR2 SVGAGI. V dropped 10 bases and J dropped 4 bases, with 21 bases sitting between them. CDR3 DNA: TGTGCCACCGCGGCGGGACTGAGTTTCCCAGATACGCAGTATTTT. Translation: CATAAGLSFPDTQYF.

This chain links TRBV5-6 with TRBJ2-2; no definite D call. The CDR3 is 11 amino acids. The germline V and J ends were trimmed by 5 bases and 7 bases, with 6 bases remaining between them. Germline V gene data show CDR1 as SGHDT and CDR2 as YYEEEE. CDR3 loop: CASRYNGELFF. The CDR3 DNA reads as TGTGCCAGCAGATACAACGGGGAGCTGTTTTTT.

The chain couples TRBV3-1 (or the pseudogene TRBV3-2) to TRBJ1-2; D uncertain. CDR3 size: 14 residues. V was cut by 0 bases and J by 4 bases, with 9 bases left in between. CDR1 is LGHDT, CDR2 YNNKEL, per germline (reference sequence). DNA for the CDR3: TGTGCCAGCAGCCAAGAGAGCCCCGTCTATGGCTACACCTTC. Amino acids: CASSQESPVYGYTF.

The CDR3, as DNA: TGTGCCAGCAGCTCAATCCTCACCCAAGCTGGGGCCAACGTCCTGACTTTC. This translates into CASSSILTQAGANVLTF. V usage is TRBV7-9 and J usage is TRBJ2-6; D unclear. Germline V gene lookup returns CDR1 SEHNR and CDR2 FQNEAQ (reference sequence). The CDR3 has 17 amino acids. V was pared by 4 bases and J by 2 bases, with 15 bases between.

V usage is TRBV25-1 and J usage is TRBJ1-5; no clear D gene. CDR3 size: 14 residues. Germline CDR1 is MGHDK and CDR2 is SYGVNS. Trimming pared 3 bases from V and 1 base from J, leaving 7 bases between. The CDR3 DNA follows: TGTGCCAGCAGTGAGGGAGTCAGCAATCAGCCCCAGCATTTT. Translated: CASSEGVSNQPQHF.

The rearrangement joins TRBV5-1 to TRBJ2-5, with 10 bases aligning to TRBD1. The trim removed 4 bases at V and 5 bases at J, leaving 2 bases unmatched. Germline values: CDR1 SGHRS, CDR2 YFSETQ. The CDR3 spans 13 residues. The CDR3 protein is CASSPGQGETQYF. For the CDR3, the DNA is TGCGCCAGCAGCCCGGGACAGGGGGAGACCCAGTACTTC.

The chain combines TRBV7-9 with TRBJ1-5, with D perhaps TRBD1 (6 bases). The CDR3 loop spans 16 amino acids. From germline, CDR1 is SEHNR and CDR2 FQNEAQ (reference sequence). V lost 1 base and J lost 4, with 14 bases in between. For the CDR3, the DNA is TGTGCCAGCAGCTTAGGTCTGGGACACACTAATCAGCCCCAGCATTTT. This codes for CASSLGLGHTNQPQHF.

The chain joins TRBV10-2 to TRBJ1-4; D unclear. CDR1 and CDR2 (germline): WSHSY, SAAADI. This CDR3 has 16 amino acids. V was pared by 4 bases and J by 1 base, with 13 bases between. CDR3 loop: CASSGVTSGTNEKLFF. CDR3 DNA: TGCGCCAGCAGTGGGGTGACAAGCGGAACTAATGAAAAACTGTTTTTT.

This sequence joins TRBV3-1 (or the pseudogene TRBV3-2) and TRBJ2-7; the D call may be TRBD1 or TRBD2 (5 bases each). CDR3 length equals 13 residues. Trimming took 1 base from V and 6 from J, leaving 10 bases between them. The germline V gene encodes CDR1 LGHDT and CDR2 YNNKEL (reference sequence). CDR3 protein: CASSQGGVSEQYF. For the CDR3, the DNA is TGTGCCAGCAGCCAAGGAGGGGTCTCCGAGCAGTACTTC.